The 8 T cell receptor beta chains below all came from one sample that was sequenced in a study of T-cell memory formation after mild COVID-19. TCRdb ran MiXCR on the 5' RACE reads and lists one entry per CDR3 protein. This sample has tens of thousands of distinct CDR3 sequences, with roughly 12% found just once. The sequencing sample was made of PBMCs or a T cell subset sorted from them (not recorded which). The receptors shown here come from a man younger than 35 who had mild COVID-19 (a few samples of this study predate the infection). Cell type and time point are not known.

This clonotype was found many times. The V gene is TRBV6-6, the J gene TRBJ2-5; TRBD1 matches at 7 bases. Germline V gene lookup returns CDR1 MNHNY and CDR2 SVGAGI (reference sequence). J gave up 0 bases and V 5 bases, and 6 bases lay outside the gene matches. The CDR3 contains 15 residues. In nucleotides, the CDR3 is TGTGCCAGCAGTGACCGGGACAGATACCAAGAGACCCAGTACTTC. As protein: CASSDRDRYQETQYF.

In this sample, this clonotype turned up many times. This rearrangement joins TRBV27 to TRBJ2-5; D is unresolved. CDR3 length: 13 amino acids. The V gene's germline CDR1 is MNHEY and CDR2 SMNVEV (reference sequence). Trimming pared 5 bases from V and 0 bases from J, leaving 7 bases between. The CDR3 region is CASSTRYQETQYF. Here the CDR3 DNA reads TGTGCCAGCAGTACGAGGTACCAAGAGACCCAGTACTTC.

V usage is TRBV7-6 and J usage is TRBJ2-2; 7 bases map to TRBD2. This CDR3 region has 15 residues. Germline-derived CDR1 and CDR2 are SGHVS and FNYEAQ. The trim removed 5 bases at V and 5 bases at J, leaving 8 bases unmatched. The CDR3, as DNA: TGTGCCAGCAGCCCGGGGACTACCAAAACCGGGGAGCTGTTTTTT. Its protein product is CASSPGTTKTGELFF.

There are a few counts of this clonotype. This chain connects TRBV11-2 to TRBJ2-1; either TRBD1 or TRBD2 may fit D (5 bases each). Trimming shortened V by 4 bases and J by 8 bases, and 9 bases separated the two germline ends. Germline CDR1 is SGHAT and CDR2 is FQNNGV. This CDR3 spans 12 amino acids. Here the CDR3 reads CASSSQGHEQFF. The CDR3 DNA reads as TGTGCCAGCAGCTCCCAGGGACATGAGCAGTTCTTC.

This sequence joins TRBV12-3 or TRBV12-4 and TRBJ2-1; 9 bases fit TRBD1. The CDR3 covers 17 residues. The V gene end was trimmed by 1 base and the J gene end by 7 bases; junction bases not matched to a gene: 11. The CDR3 sequence: CASSLGRDRVSSNEQFF. The DNA for the CDR3 is TGTGCCAGCAGTTTAGGTAGGGACAGGGTAAGCTCTAATGAGCAGTTCTTC.

The rearrangement links TRBV9 to TRBJ2-1; D is possibly TRBD1 (5 bases). The CDR3 sequence is 14 residues long. The germline V gene has CDR1 SGDLS and CDR2 YYNGEE. V lost 1 base and J 4 bases, leaving 9 bases between the germline ends. DNA of the CDR3: TGTGCCAGCAGCGTACATACAGGATACAATGAGCAGTTCTTC. Protein: CASSVHTGYNEQFF.

This clonotype was detected only once. The chain recombines TRBV28 with TRBJ1-2; possibly TRBD1 for D (6 bases). Germline V gene lookup returns CDR1 MDHEN and CDR2 SYDVKM. V was shortened by 6 bases and J by 2 bases, with 19 bases between the two germline ends. The CDR3 is made up of 16 amino acids. The CDR3 reads CASSHHTGRGNYGYTF. CDR3 nucleotides: TGTGCCAGCAGCCACCACACAGGGAGGGGAAACTATGGCTACACCTTC.

The V and J genes are TRBV13 and TRBJ2-2, with TRBD1 matching over 7 bases. Germline assignment: CDR1 PRHDT and CDR2 FYEKMQ (reference sequence). This CDR3 is 17 amino acids long. The junction had 14 bases not matched to a gene; V was cut back by 5 bases and J by 5 bases. This CDR3 is CASSTQTRTGRTGELFF. DNA for the CDR3: TGTGCCAGCAGCACCCAAACGCGGACAGGACGGACCGGGGAGCTGTTTTTT.